This paragraph covers one T cell receptor (beta chain) sequence. The antigen is not known. Germline V gene sequence: CDR1 KGHSH, CDR2 LQKENI. V was shortened by 5 bases and J by 2 bases, with 16 bases between the two germline ends. The CDR3 extends over 17 amino acids. The data stem from a study of cytomegalovirus exposure and HLA in healthy donors. Study outcomes and limitations: In a later analysis, TCR beta V- and J-gene trimming was associated with a missense DCLRE1C variant. Across donors, presence/absence analyses took sequencing depth to be roughly uniform.

PCR primers comprised 60 Vbeta and 13 Jbeta primers. Produced via immunoSEQ multiplex PCR; TCRdb's table is partial and in-frame only. The data contain 100,000 to 150,000 clones, around three quarters of them singletons. Specimen: PBMCs. The sequence was obtained from a female donor in good health and CMV-seronegative. V usage is TRBV18 and J usage is TRBJ2-6; unclear D gene. CDR3 DNA sequence: TGTGCCAGCTCATTTACGACGGTCGCGGCTGGGGCCAACGTCCTGACTTTC. Protein product: CASSFTTVAAGANVLTF.